Sequencing of this T cell receptor (beta chain) was carried out in a study of T cells in Graves' hyperthyroidism and ophthalmopathy. Points from the study as a whole: In validation, the model predicted ophthalmopathy. These predictions came a median about 6.5 months before onset. Appearing also in blood were most of the thyroid clonotypes expanded above 0.001.

The investigators amplified TCR beta CDR3 regions from RNA transcripts. Primed by the HTBI set, a first-round RT-PCR was run on the TCR CDR3. TCRdb re-called the multiplex PCR reads with MiXCR, one entry per CDR3 protein. This table has about 640,000 distinct CDR3 sequences, 20% to 25% appearing once. This clonotype was seen more than once but under ten times. Antigen: not known. Clinical symptoms, serum thyroxine, TRAb, thyroid ultrasound and orbital computed tomography established diagnosis. Source material for PBMCs was less than 12 ml fresh peripheral blood. V shed 7 bases, J shed 0 bases, and the junction held 8 bases outside the gene matches. The length of the CDR3 is 16 residues. Germline V lookup: CDR1 LNHDA, CDR2 SQIVND (reference sequence).

This receptor was obtained from a man aged 30 to 45 with Graves' ophthalmopathy. This rearrangement joins TRBV19 to TRBJ2-7, with 11 nucleotides matching TRBD2. The sequencing input was blood. The chain's CDR3 is CASTPRLAGPSYEQYF. The CDR3 DNA reads as TGTGCCAGTACCCCACGACTAGCGGGGCCCTCCTACGAGCAGTACTTC. Supplemented by reference TRBV19 and TRBJ2-7, the full variable domain reads DGGITQSPKYLFRKEGQNVTLSCEQNLNHDAMYWYRQDPGQGLRLIYYSQIVNDFQKGDIAEGYSVSREKKESFPLTVTSAQKNPTAFYLCASTPRLAGPSYEQYFGPGTRLTVT.